This T cell receptor (beta chain) was sequenced for a study of monozygotic twins with cystic fibrosis. Study-wide results and limits: Shared CDR3 numbers were not associated with age, concordance or severity.

Method: immunoSEQ multiplex PCR; TCRdb's copy keeps in-frame clones and lacks some. The sample shows about 36,000 clones, under 95% of them seen only once. V dropped 4 bases and J dropped 0 bases, with 13 bases sitting between them. This CDR3 spans 16 amino acids. The germline V gene encodes CDR1 SGHVS and CDR2 FQNEAQ. A note on this clone: Its antigen is unidentified.

This chain joins TRBV7-8 and TRBJ1-5; no reliable D call. The sample was blood. This clonotype was sampled from a boy aged 2 to 10 with cystic fibrosis. Here the CDR3 DNA reads TGTGCCAGCAGCTCCCTTGCCGTGAATAGCAATCAGCCCCAGCATTTT. It translates to CASSSLAVNSNQPQHF.